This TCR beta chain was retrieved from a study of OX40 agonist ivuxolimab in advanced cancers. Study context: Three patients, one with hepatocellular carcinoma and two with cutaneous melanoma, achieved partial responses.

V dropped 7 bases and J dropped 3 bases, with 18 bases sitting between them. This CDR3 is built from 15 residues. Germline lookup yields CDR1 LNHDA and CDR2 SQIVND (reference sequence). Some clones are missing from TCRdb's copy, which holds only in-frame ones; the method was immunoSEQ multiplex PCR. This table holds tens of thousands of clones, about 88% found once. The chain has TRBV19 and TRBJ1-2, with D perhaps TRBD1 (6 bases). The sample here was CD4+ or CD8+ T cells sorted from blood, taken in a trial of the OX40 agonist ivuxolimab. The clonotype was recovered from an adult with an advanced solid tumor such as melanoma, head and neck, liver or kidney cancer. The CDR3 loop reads CASTASGQRYYGYTF. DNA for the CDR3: TGTGCCAGTACTGCTAGCGGACAGAGATACTATGGCTACACCTTC.